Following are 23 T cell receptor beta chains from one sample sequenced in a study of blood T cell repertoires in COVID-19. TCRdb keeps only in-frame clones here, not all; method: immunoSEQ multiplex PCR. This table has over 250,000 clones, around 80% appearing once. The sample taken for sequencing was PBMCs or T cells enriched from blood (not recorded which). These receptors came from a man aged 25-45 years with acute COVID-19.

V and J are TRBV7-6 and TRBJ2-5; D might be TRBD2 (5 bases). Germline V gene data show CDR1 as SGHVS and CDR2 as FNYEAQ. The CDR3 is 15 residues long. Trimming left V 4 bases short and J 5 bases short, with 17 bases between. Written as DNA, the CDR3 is TGTGCCAGCAGCTCGCCTACCGGGATTGCGGAGACCCAGTACTTC. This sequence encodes CASSSPTGIAETQYF.

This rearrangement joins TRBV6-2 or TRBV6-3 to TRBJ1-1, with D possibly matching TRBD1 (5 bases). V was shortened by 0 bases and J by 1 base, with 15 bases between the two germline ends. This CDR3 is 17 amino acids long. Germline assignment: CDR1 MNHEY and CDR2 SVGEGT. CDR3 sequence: CASSYSNTGVGNTEAFF. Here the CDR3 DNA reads TGTGCCAGCAGTTACTCGAATACGGGGGTAGGGAACACTGAAGCTTTCTTT.

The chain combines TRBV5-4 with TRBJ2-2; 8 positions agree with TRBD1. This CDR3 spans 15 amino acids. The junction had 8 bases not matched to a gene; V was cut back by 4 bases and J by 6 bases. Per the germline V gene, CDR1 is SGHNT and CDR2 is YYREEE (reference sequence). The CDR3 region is CASSPGQGSAGELFF. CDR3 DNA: TGTGCCAGCAGCCCTGGACAGGGTTCCGCCGGGGAGCTGTTTTTT.

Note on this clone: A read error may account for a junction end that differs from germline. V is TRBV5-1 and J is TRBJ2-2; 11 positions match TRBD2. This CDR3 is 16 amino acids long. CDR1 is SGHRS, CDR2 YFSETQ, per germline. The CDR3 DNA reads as TGTGCCAGCAGCGTCACTAGCGGGAGTCCAACCGGGGAGCTGTTTTTT. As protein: CASSVTSGSPTGELFF.

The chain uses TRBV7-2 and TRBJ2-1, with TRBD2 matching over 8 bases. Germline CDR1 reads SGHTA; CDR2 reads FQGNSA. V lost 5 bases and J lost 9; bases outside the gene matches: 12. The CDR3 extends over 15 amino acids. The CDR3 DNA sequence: TGTGCCAGCAGCCCTAGGGCAGACGGGAGGGGTGAGCAGTTCTTC. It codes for CASSPRADGRGEQFF.

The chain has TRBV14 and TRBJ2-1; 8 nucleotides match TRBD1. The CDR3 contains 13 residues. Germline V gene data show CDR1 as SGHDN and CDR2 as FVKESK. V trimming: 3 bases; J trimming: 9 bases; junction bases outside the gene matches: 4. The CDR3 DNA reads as TGTGCCAGCAGCCACAGGGGGCGGGGTGAGCAGTTCTTC. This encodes CASSHRGRGEQFF.

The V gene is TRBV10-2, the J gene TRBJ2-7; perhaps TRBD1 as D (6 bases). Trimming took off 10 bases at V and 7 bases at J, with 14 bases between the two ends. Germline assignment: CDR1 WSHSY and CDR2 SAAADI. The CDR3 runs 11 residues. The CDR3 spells CATWAGVEQYV. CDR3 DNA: TGCGCCACGTGGGCAGGGGTTGAGCAGTACGTC.

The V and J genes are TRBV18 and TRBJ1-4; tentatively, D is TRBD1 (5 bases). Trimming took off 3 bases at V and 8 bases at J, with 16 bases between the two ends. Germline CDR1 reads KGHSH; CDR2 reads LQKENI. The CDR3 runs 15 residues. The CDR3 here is CASSPKGGEEEKLFF. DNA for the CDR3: TGTGCCAGCTCACCGAAGGGAGGGGAGGAGGAAAAACTGTTTTTT.

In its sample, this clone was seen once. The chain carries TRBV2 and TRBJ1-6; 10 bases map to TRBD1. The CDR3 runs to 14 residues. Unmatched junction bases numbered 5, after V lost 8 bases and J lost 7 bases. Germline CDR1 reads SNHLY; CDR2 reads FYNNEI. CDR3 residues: CASPDRGRNSPLHF. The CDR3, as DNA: TGTGCCAGCCCCGACAGGGGGCGGAATTCACCCCTCCACTTT.

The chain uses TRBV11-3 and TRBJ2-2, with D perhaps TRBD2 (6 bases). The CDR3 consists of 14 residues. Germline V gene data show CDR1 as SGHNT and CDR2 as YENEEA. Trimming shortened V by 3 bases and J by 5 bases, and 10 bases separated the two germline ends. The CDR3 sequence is CASSLRGGTGELFF. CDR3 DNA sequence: TGTGCCAGCAGCTTGAGGGGAGGTACCGGGGAGCTGTTTTTT.

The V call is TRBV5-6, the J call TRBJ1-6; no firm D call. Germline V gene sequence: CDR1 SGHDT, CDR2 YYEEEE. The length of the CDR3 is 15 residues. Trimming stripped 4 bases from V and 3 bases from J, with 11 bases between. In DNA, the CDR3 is TGTGCCAGCAGCGCCCGGGAACTCTATAATTCACCCCTCCACTTT. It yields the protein CASSARELYNSPLHF.

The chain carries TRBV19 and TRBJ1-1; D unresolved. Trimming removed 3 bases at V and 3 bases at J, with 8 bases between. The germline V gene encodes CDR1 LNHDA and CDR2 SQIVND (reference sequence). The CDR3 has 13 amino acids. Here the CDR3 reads CASSIKGDTEAFF. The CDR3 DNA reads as TGTGCCAGTAGTATTAAGGGAGACACTGAAGCTTTCTTT.

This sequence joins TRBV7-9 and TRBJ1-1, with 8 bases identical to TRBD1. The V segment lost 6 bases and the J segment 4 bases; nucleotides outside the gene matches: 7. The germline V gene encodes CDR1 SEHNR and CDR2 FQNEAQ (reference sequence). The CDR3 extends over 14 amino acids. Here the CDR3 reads CASSPLQGATEAFF. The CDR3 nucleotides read TGTGCCAGCAGTCCCCTCCAGGGGGCCACTGAAGCTTTCTTT.

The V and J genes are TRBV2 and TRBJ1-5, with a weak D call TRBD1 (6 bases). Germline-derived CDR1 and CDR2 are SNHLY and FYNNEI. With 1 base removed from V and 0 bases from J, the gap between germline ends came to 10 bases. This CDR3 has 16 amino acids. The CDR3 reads CASSEDTGRSNQPQHF. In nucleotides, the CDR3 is TGTGCCAGCAGTGAAGACACAGGGCGTAGCAATCAGCCCCAGCATTTT.

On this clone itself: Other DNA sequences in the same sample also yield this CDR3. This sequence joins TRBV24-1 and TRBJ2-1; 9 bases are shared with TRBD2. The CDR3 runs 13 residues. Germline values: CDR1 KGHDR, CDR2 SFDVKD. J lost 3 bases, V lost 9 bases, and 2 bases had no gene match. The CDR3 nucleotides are TGTGCCACCGCGGGGGGGGGCTACAATGAGCAGTTCTTC. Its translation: CATAGGGYNEQFF.

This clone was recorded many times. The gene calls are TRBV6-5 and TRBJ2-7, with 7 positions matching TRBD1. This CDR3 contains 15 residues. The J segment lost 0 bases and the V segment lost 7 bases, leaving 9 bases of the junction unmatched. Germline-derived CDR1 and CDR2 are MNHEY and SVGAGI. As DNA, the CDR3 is TGTGCCAGCATGATAATAGGGGACAGCTCCTACGAGCAGTACGTC. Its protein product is CASMIIGDSSYEQYV.

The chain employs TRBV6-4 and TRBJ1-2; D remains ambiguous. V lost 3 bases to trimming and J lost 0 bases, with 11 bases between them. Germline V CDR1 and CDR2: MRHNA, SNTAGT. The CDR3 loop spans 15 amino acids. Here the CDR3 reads CASSDEERANYGYTF. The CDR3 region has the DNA TGTGCCAGCAGTGATGAGGAGAGAGCTAACTATGGCTACACCTTC.

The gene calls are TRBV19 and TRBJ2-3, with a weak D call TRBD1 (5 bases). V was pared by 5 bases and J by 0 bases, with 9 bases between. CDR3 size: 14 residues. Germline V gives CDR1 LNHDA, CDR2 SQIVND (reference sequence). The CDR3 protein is CASSQRGSTDTQYF. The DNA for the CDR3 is TGTGCCAGTAGTCAAAGGGGTAGCACAGATACGCAGTATTTT.

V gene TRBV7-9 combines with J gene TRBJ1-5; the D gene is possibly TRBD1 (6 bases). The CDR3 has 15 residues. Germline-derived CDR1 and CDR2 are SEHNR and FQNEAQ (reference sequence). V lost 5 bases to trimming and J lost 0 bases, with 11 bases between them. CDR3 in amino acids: CASSPAGVSNQPQHF. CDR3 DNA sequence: TGTGCCAGCAGCCCGGCAGGGGTTAGCAATCAGCCCCAGCATTTT.

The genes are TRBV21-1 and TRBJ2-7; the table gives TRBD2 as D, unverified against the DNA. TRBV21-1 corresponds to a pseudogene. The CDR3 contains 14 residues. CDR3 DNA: TGTGCCAGCAGCCACCGGGAGCTCTCCTACGAGCAGTACGTC. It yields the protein CASSHRELSYEQYV.

CDR3 sequence (DNA): TGTGCCAGCTCACCATGGGGAGAGGAGACCCAGTACTTC. It is translated as CASSPWGEETQYF. V is TRBV18 and J is TRBJ2-5; perhaps TRBD2 as D (5 bases). CDR3 length equals 13 residues. Deletions cut 2 bases from V and 5 bases from J, with 9 bases between. In germline, CDR1 is KGHSH, CDR2 LQKENI.

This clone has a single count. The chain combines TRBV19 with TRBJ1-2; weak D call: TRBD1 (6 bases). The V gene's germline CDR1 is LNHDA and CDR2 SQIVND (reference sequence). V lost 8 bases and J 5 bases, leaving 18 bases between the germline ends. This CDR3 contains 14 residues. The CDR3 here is CASYVPGVMYGYTF. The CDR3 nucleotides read TGTGCCAGTTATGTTCCAGGGGTGATGTATGGCTACACCTTC.

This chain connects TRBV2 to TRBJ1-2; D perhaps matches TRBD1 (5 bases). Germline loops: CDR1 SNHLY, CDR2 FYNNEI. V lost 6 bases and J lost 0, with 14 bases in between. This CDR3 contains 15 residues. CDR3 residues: CASRSGGTTNYGYTF. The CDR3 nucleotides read TGTGCCAGCAGGAGCGGGGGTACAACTAACTATGGCTACACCTTC.